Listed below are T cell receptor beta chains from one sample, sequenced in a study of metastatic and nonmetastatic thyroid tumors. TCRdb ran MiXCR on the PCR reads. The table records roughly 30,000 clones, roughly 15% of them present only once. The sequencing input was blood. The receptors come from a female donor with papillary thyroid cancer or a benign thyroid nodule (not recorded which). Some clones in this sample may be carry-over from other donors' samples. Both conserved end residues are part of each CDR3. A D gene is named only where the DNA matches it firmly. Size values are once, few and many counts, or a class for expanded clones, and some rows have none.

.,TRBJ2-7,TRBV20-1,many,TGCAGTGCTAGAGATGCGACAGATTCCACCTACGAGCAGTACTTC,CSARDATDSTYEQYF
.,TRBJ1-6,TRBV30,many,TGTGCCTGGAGTGTTCCGGCGGGGAATAATAATTCACCCCTCCACTTT,CAWSVPAGNNNSPLHF
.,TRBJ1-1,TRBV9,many,TGTGCCAGCACCCCCCTAAGCGGGGAAACTGAAGCTTTCTTT,CASTPLSGETEAFF
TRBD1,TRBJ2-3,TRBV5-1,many,TGCGCCAGCAGCTTGACTGGGTGGGAACTTGGACAGGGGATCGAGGCAGATACGCAGTATTTT,CASSLTGWELGQGIEADTQYF
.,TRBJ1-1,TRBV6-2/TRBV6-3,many,TGTGCCAGCAGTTACCGAGGGTTTTCTGAAGCTTTCTTT,CASSYRGFSEAFF
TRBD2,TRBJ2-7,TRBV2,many,TGTGCCAGCAGTGCCCCTAGCGGCTACGAGCAGTACTTC,CASSAPSGYEQYF
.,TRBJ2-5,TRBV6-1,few,TGTGCCAGCAGTGAGGGTGAGGCCGAGACCAGGTACTTC,CASSEGEAETRYF
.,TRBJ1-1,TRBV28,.,TGTGCCAGCAGAGAACAGGGTTTTGCTGAAGCTTTCTTT,CASREQGFAEAFF
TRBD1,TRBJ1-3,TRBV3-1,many,TGTGCCAGCAGCCGCACAGGGGTGCAAGGAAACACCATATATTTT,CASSRTGVQGNTIYF
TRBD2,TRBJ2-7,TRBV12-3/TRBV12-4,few,TGTGCCAGCAGTTTTTGGTTGGGACTAAGCTCCTACGAGCAGTACTTC,CASSFWLGLSSYEQYF
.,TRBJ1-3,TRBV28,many,TGTGCCAGCAGTTCCAGGAGGCTATCGAGGGGAAACACCATATATTTT,CASSSRRLSRGNTIYF
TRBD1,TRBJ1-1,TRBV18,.,TGTGCCAGCTCAATGACAGGGCTGTTCACTGAAGCTTTCTTT,CASSMTGLFTEAFF
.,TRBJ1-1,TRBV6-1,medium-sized,TGTGCCAGCAGTGAATACGGCGAGCGAGCTTTCTTT,CASSEYGERAFF
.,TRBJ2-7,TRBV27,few,TGTGCCAGCAGAAAAACTTTTATAGGAGAGCAGTACTTC,CASRKTFIGEQYF
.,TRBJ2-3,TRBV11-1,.,TGTGCCAGCAGCTTTGCTTCAGTGCGGGGCCGGGGCACAGATACGCAGTATTTT,CASSFASVRGRGTDTQYF
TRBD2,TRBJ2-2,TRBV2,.,TGTGCCAGCAGTGGGGGTGGACTAGCCCACACCGGGGAGCTGTTTTTT,CASSGGGLAHTGELFF
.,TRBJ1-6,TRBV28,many,TGTGCCAGCACCCCCCCCCGGGGGCCCCTCCACTTT,CASTPPRGPLHF
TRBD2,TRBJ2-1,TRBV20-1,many,TGCAGTGCTGTTAAAACCGGGACTAGCCTGGGCAATGAGCAGTTCTTC,CSAVKTGTSLGNEQFF
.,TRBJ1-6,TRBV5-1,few,TGCGCCAGCAGCTTGGGGGCACCTACATATAATTCACCCCTCCACTTT,CASSLGAPTYNSPLHF
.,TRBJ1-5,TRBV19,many,TGTGCCAGTAGTATAGGGGGGGAGTCCCAGCATTTT,CASSIGGESQHF
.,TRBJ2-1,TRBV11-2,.,TGTGCCAGCACCCCTTCGGGGCTCCCCAGCTCCTACAATGAGCAGTTCTTC,CASTPSGLPSSYNEQFF
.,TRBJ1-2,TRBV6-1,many,TGTGCCAGCACAAAGGGGGACCCCTCTCCGGAAGGCTACACCTTC,CASTKGDPSPEGYTF
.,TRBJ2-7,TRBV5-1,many,TGCGCCAGCAGCCCCTACAGGCCGAAAAACGGGCAGTACTTC,CASSPYRPKNGQYF
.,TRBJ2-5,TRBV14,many,TGTGCCAGCAGTCCTCCTGGGGCCTCGGCCCAGTACTTC,CASSPPGASAQYF
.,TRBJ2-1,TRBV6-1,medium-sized,TGTGCCAGCAGCGCCAAATTCAATGAGCAGTTCTTC,CASSAKFNEQFF
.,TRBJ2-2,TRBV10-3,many,TGTGCCATCAGTGATGGGATCACCGGGGAGCTGTTTTTT,CAISDGITGELFF
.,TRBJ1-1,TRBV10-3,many,TGTGCCATCAGTGATCAGGGGAGATACACTGAAGCTTTCTTT,CAISDQGRYTEAFF
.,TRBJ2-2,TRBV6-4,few,TGTGCCAGCACCTCGAGGCCGGGGACCGTGGAGCTGTTTTTT,CASTSRPGTVELFF
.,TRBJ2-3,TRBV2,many,TGTGCCAGCAGTGAATATCGAGGGACAGATACGCAGTATTTT,CASSEYRGTDTQYF
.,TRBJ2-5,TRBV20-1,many,TGCAGTGCTAGAGATTCAACCAAGGAGACCCAGTACTTC,CSARDSTKETQYF
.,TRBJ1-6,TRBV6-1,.,TGTGCCAGCAAAGATGGGTCCTCACCCCTCCACTTT,CASKDGSSPLHF
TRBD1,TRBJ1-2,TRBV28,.,TGTGCCAGCAGTCCCTGGACAGGGTTTGGTCGCTATGGCTACACCTTC,CASSPWTGFGRYGYTF
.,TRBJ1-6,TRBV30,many,TGTGCCTGGACCTCGCTCTCCTATAATTCACCCCTCCACTTT,CAWTSLSYNSPLHF
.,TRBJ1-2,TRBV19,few,TGTGCCAGTAGTTGGGGGGATAACTATGGCTACACCTTC,CASSWGDNYGYTF
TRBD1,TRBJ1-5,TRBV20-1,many,TGCAGTGCTAGGGACAGGAATCAGCCCCAGCATTTT,CSARDRNQPQHF
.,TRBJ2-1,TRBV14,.,TGTGCCAGCAGCCAAGATCCGGGACGGGGACATGAGCAGTTCTTC,CASSQDPGRGHEQFF
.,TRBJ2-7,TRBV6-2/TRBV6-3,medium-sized,TGTGCCACCCGAGACTACGAGCAGTACTTC,CATRDYEQYF
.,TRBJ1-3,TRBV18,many,TGTGCCAGCTCACCCGATATCCCCCAGGGTGGGGCTGGAAACACCATATATTTT,CASSPDIPQGGAGNTIYF
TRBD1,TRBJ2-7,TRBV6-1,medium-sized,TGTGCCAGTGCCGGGGGACAGGGTTCCTACGAGCAGTACTTC,CASAGGQGSYEQYF
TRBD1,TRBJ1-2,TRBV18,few,TGTGCCAGCTCCGGGACAGGCGATGGCTACACCTTC,CASSGTGDGYTF
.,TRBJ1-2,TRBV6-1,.,TGTGCCAGCGGACCGGAGGGCAACTATGGCTACACCTTC,CASGPEGNYGYTF
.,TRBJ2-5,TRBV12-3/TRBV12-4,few,TGTGCCAGCAGTCCACTGGGGGCGGAGACCCAGTACTTT,CASSPLGAETQYF
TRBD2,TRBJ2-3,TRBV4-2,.,TGTGCCAGCAGCCAAGTTGTAGCGGGAGGCGCAGATACGCAGTATTTT,CASSQVVAGGADTQYF
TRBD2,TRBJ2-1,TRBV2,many,TGTGCCAGCAGTGGGGGCGGGAGCTCCTACAATGAGCAGTTCTTC,CASSGGGSSYNEQFF
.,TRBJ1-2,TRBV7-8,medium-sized,TGTGCCAGCAGCCCAGCGAGTTTGACAGAGTATGGCTACACCTTC,CASSPASLTEYGYTF
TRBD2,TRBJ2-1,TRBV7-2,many,TGTGCCAGCAGCTTAATGTCTAGCGGGGGGAAAGAGCAGTTCTTC,CASSLMSSGGKEQFF
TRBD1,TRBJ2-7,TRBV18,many,TGTGCCAGCTCACCGGGGACAGGGGCGTTGGAGCAGTACTTC,CASSPGTGALEQYF
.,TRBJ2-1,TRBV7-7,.,TGTGCTAGCGGCCTCGGAAAGAACAATGAGCAGTTCTTC,CASGLGKNNEQFF
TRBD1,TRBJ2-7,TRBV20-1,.,TGCAGTGCTATTAGAATTCGGGGAGGGACAGGGGCCTACGAGCAGTACTTC,CSAIRIRGGTGAYEQYF
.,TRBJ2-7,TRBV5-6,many,TGTGCCAGCTCACTAGCCTCCTACGAGCAGTACTTC,CASSLASYEQYF
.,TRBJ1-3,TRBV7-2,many,TGTGCCAGCAGCCCTGGGGGCTCTGGAAACACCATATATTTT,CASSPGGSGNTIYF
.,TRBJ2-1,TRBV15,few,TGTGCCACCGGCATAGAATATGAGCAGTTCTTC,CATGIEYEQFF
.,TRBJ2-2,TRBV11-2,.,TGTTCCAGCATCTTACAGACCGGGGAGCTGTTTTTT,CSSILQTGELFF
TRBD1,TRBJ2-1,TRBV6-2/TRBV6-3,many,TGTGCCAGCAGTTATATGGGACAGTACTCCTACAATGAGCAGTTCTTC,CASSYMGQYSYNEQFF
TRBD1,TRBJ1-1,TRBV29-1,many,TGCAGCGTTGTCAAGGGGGCGATAGAGATTGGTGAAGCTTTCTTT,CSVVKGAIEIGEAFF
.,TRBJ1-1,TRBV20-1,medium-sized,TGCAGTGCTAGTCGCGGACCAAACACTGAAGCTTTCTTT,CSASRGPNTEAFF
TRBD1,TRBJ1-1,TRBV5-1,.,TGCGCCAGCAGGAATATGGACAGGGCACGTGAAGCTTTCTTT,CASRNMDRAREAFF
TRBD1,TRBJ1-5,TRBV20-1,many,TGCAGTGCTCCCGGGACAGGCGATCAGCCCCAGCATTTT,CSAPGTGDQPQHF
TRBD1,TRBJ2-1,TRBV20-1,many,TGCAGTGCTATCCGACGGACAGGGCTGAATGAGCAGTTCTTC,CSAIRRTGLNEQFF